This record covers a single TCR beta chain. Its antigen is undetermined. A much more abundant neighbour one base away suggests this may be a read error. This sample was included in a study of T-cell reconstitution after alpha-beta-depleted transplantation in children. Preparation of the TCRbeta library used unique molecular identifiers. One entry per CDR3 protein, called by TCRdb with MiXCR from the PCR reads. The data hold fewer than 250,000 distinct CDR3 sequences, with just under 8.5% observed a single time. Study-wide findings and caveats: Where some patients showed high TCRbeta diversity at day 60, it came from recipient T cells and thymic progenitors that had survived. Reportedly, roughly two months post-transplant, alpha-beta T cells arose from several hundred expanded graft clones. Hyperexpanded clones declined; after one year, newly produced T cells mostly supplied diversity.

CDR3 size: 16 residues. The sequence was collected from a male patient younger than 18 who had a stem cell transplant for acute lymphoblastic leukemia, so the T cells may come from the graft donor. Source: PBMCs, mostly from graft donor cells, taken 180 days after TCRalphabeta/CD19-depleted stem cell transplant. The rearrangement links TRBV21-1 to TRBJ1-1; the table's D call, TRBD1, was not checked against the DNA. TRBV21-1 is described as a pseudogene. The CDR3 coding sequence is TGTGCCAGCAGCTCCCGAAACCTTGGTACCAACGCTGAAGCTTTCTTT. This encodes CASSSRNLGTNAEAFF.